A few counts support the clone carrying this TCR beta chain. Its antigen is not identified. This specimen belongs to a study of identifying expanded T cells in peripheral blood. V lost 5 bases, J lost 11 bases, and 24 bases lay in between. Germline V gene sequence: CDR1 MDHEN, CDR2 SYDVKM. This CDR3 has 15 amino acids. No infections or other immune events were documented during collection. The assay was immunoSEQ multiplex PCR, and TCRdb's table has in-frame clones only and misses some. The profile shows around 85,000 clones, more than 75% of them singletons. Findings and limits, study-wide: Clone count variance between two-week samples rose with total template count.

The sample taken for sequencing was blood. This TCR was recovered from a person between 18 and 75 years old in good health. The chain employs TRBV28 and TRBJ1-1; maybe TRBD1 (6 bases). CDR3 protein: CASSPATGSKGRAFF. The CDR3 bases are TGTGCCAGCAGTCCGGCGACAGGCTCCAAAGGAAGGGCTTTCTTT.